The 30 T cell receptor beta chains below come from one sample, sequenced in a study of blood T cell repertoires in COVID-19. Assay: immunoSEQ multiplex PCR; the TCRdb copy retains only in-frame clones and omits some. The sample records 200,000 to 300,000 clones, roughly 80% being singletons. The sample taken for sequencing was peripheral blood. All receptors come from a woman aged 55-70 years with active or convalescent COVID-19.

Regarding this clone: Distinct nucleotide sequences in the sample also encode this CDR3. The CDR3 reads CASSPGQGNQPQHF. The CDR3 DNA sequence: TGTGCCAGCAGCCCCGGACAGGGTAATCAGCCCCAGCATTTT. The V gene is TRBV5-6, the J gene TRBJ1-5; 8 nucleotides line up with TRBD1. Per the germline V gene, CDR1 is SGHDT and CDR2 is YYEEEE. V dropped 4 bases and J dropped 4; count of bases not matched to a gene: 4. This CDR3 contains 14 residues. The full variable domain, completed using reference TRBV5-6 and TRBJ1-5, is DAGVTQSPTHLIKTRGQQVTLRCSPKSGHDTVSWYQQALGQGPQFIFQYYEEEERQRGNFPDRFSGHQFPNYSSELNVNALLLGDSALYLCASSPGQGNQPQHFGDGTRLSIL.

The rearrangement uses TRBV24-1 and TRBJ1-2, with 7 bases lining up with TRBD1. This CDR3 is built from 13 residues. J was trimmed by 2 bases and V by 9 bases; bases with no gene match: 5. Germline V gives CDR1 KGHDR, CDR2 SFDVKD. This CDR3 reads CATSTGTNYGYTF. CDR3 DNA: TGTGCCACCTCGACAGGGACCAACTATGGCTACACCTTC.

The table lists this clone with a count of one. The chain links TRBV10-2 to TRBJ1-3; 8 positions agree with TRBD1. Germline V gene sequence: CDR1 WSHSY, CDR2 SAAADI. V was pared by 6 bases and J by 3 bases, with 4 bases of the junction left unmatched. The CDR3 is 14 amino acids. CDR3 sequence reads: CASSVDRGGNTIYF. CDR3 nucleotides: TGCGCCAGCAGCGTAGACAGGGGTGGAAACACCATATATTTT.

The chain employs TRBV2 and TRBJ2-1; 16 bases match TRBD2. CDR1 is SNHLY, CDR2 FYNNEI, per germline. This CDR3 comprises 16 residues. Trimming removed 2 bases from V and 12 bases from J; junction bases left unmatched: 7. CDR3 coding DNA: TGTGCCAGCAGTGAATACGCCGGGACTAGCGGGAGGGGGCAGTTCTTC. As protein: CASSEYAGTSGRGQFF.

The chain recombines TRBV11-3 with TRBJ2-3; possible D gene TRBD1, 5 bases. CDR1 SGHNT and CDR2 YENEEA come from the germline V gene. The CDR3 sequence is 17 residues long. V lost 5 bases and J lost 1, with 19 bases in between. The CDR3 region has the DNA TGTGCCAGCAGCCCAAAACGGACACCCTGGGGCACAGATACGCAGTATTTT. Translation: CASSPKRTPWGTDTQYF.

This rearrangement joins TRBV9 to TRBJ1-1; 8 bases line up with TRBD1. The CDR3 totals 15 residues. Looked up from germline, CDR1 is SGDLS and CDR2 is YYNGEE. Trimming at V came to 3 bases and at J to 1 base, leaving 5 bases not matched to a gene. The CDR3 protein is CASSAWTGRNTEAFF. The CDR3 nucleotides are TGTGCCAGCAGCGCCTGGACAGGGAGGAACACTGAAGCTTTCTTT. Variable domain in full (rest from reference TRBV9 and TRBJ1-1): DSGVTQTPKHLITATGQRVTLRCSPRSGDLSVYWYQQSLDQGLQFLIQYYNGEERAKGNILERFSAQQFPDLHSELNLSSLELGDSALYFCASSAWTGRNTEAFFGQGTRLTVV.

The chain has TRBV29-1 and TRBJ2-5; 11 nucleotides align to TRBD2. Germline trimming cut 6 bases from V and 4 bases from J; bases unmatched to any gene: 7. Germline-derived CDR1 and CDR2 are SQVTM and ANQGSEA. This CDR3 contains 14 residues. DNA of the CDR3: TGCAGCGTAGAACCGGGACTAGCGGCAGAGACCCAGTACTTC. Its translation: CSVEPGLAAETQYF.

The chain recombines TRBV7-9 with TRBJ2-1; the match to TRBD2 covers 13 bases. Germline values: CDR1 SEHNR, CDR2 FQNEAQ (reference sequence). The CDR3 extends over 18 amino acids. The ends lost 5 bases at V and 3 bases at J; junction bases unmatched: 10. The CDR3 is CASSTSRTSGSIYNEQFF. In nucleotides, the CDR3 is TGTGCCAGCAGCACTTCCCGGACTAGCGGGAGTATCTACAATGAGCAGTTCTTC.

This chain connects TRBV3-1 (or the pseudogene TRBV3-2) to TRBJ1-1, with D uncertain. The germline V gene has CDR1 LGHDT and CDR2 YNNKEL (reference sequence). The CDR3 is 13 residues long. The V end lost 0 bases, the J end lost 10 bases, and 12 bases lay between the germline ends. The CDR3: CASSQDDRRGAFF. In nucleotides, the CDR3 is TGTGCCAGCAGCCAAGACGACCGAAGAGGAGCTTTCTTT.

This chain uses TRBV7-9 with TRBJ2-5; TRBD1 might be the D (5 bases). V was clipped by 0 bases and J by 2 bases, with 7 bases between them. The germline V gene has CDR1 SEHNR and CDR2 FQNEAQ (reference sequence). This CDR3 is built from 14 residues. CDR3 coding DNA: TGTGCCAGCAGCTTAGCGGGGCGTCAAGAGACCCAGTACTTC. Its protein is CASSLAGRQETQYF.

V is TRBV7-2 and J is TRBJ1-2, with D perhaps matching TRBD1 (6 bases). Trimming left V 4 bases short and J 5 bases short, with 14 bases between. Germline V gene sequence: CDR1 SGHTA, CDR2 FQGNSA. The CDR3 spans 14 residues. The CDR3 DNA reads TGTGCCAGCAGCTCACAGGGCACCCGGTATGGCTACACCTTC. Translated, it gives CASSSQGTRYGYTF.

This chain uses TRBV25-1 with TRBJ1-4; TRBD1 might be the D (6 bases). Between the trimmed V and J ends, which lost 8 bases and 7 bases, there was a span of 20 bases. The CDR3 is 15 residues long. The germline V gene has CDR1 MGHDK and CDR2 SYGVNS. Here the CDR3 DNA reads TGTGCCAGCGCACCCCGGCTGGGGGCGTTTGAAAAACTGTTTTTT. Translating gives CASAPRLGAFEKLFF.

This rearrangement joins TRBV24-1 to TRBJ1-1, with TRBD1 matching 10 bases. With 7 bases clipped from V and 6 bases from J, the junction kept 4 bases outside the gene matches. Germline lookup yields CDR1 KGHDR and CDR2 SFDVKD. CDR3 size: 13 residues. Here the CDR3 DNA reads TGTGCCACCAGGGACAGGGGGAGACCTGAAGCTTTCTTT. Residues: CATRDRGRPEAFF.

This chain links TRBV6-5 with TRBJ1-4; D unresolved. In germline, CDR1 is MNHEY, CDR2 SVGAGI. The CDR3 consists of 13 residues. V gave up 5 bases and J gave up 6 bases, with 10 bases separating them. The CDR3 DNA follows: TGTGCCAGCAGTCCTATCGGGGATGAAAAACTGTTTTTT. Translation: CASSPIGDEKLFF.

This clone was seen a few times. This chain connects TRBV5-1 to TRBJ2-1; 8 nucleotides align to TRBD2. After removal of 3 bases from V and 0 bases from J, the junction contained 2 bases not matched to a gene. Per the germline V gene, CDR1 is SGHRS and CDR2 is YFSETQ. CDR3 length: 15 amino acids. The CDR3, as DNA: TGCGCCAGCAGCTCCGGGACTAGCTCCTACAATGAGCAGTTCTTC. Protein sequence: CASSSGTSSYNEQFF.

The CDR3 region is CASSWSGRFEQYF. In DNA form, the CDR3 reads TGTGCCAGCAGTTGGAGCGGGAGGTTCGAGCAGTACTTC. The chain carries TRBV27 and TRBJ2-7, with 9 positions matching TRBD2. The CDR3 sequence is 13 residues long. The V gene's germline CDR1 is MNHEY and CDR2 SMNVEV (reference sequence). The J segment lost 6 bases and the V segment lost 4 bases, leaving 4 bases of the junction unmatched.

This chain uses TRBV5-1 with TRBJ1-1; D remains unclear. V was pared by 2 bases and J by 3 bases, with 8 bases between. The CDR3 runs to 13 residues. Germline V lookup: CDR1 SGHRS, CDR2 YFSETQ. The CDR3 sequence: CASSFKPDTEAFF. CDR3 DNA: TGCGCCAGCAGCTTTAAACCGGACACTGAAGCTTTCTTT.

The chain recombines TRBV11-2 with TRBJ2-3, with TRBD2 as a possible D gene (6 bases). Trimming left V 3 bases short and J 1 base short, with 8 bases between. Germline loops: CDR1 SGHAT, CDR2 FQNNGV. The CDR3 has 14 amino acids. The CDR3 DNA reads TGTGCCAGCAGCTTCGGCGGGGGCACAGATACGCAGTATTTT. It is translated as CASSFGGGTDTQYF.

The genes are TRBV5-1 and TRBJ2-7, with 8 positions matching TRBD1. This CDR3 has 14 residues. Trimming at V came to 6 bases and at J to 1 base, leaving 6 bases not matched to a gene. Germline CDR1 is SGHRS and CDR2 is YFSETQ. The CDR3: CASNRDRWSYEQYF. CDR3 coding DNA: TGCGCCAGCAACCGGGACAGGTGGTCCTACGAGCAGTACTTC. The full variable domain, rest sourced from reference TRBV5-1 and TRBJ2-7, is KAGVTQTPRYLIKTRGQQVTLSCSPISGHRSVSWYQQTPGQGLQFLFEYFSETQRNKGNFPGRFSGRQFSNSRSEMNVSTLELGDSALYLCASNRDRWSYEQYFGPGTRLTVT.

V is TRBV2 and J is TRBJ2-7; D might be TRBD2 (6 bases). Trimming left V 10 bases short and J 0 bases short, with 10 bases between. This CDR3 region has 12 residues. From germline, CDR1 is SNHLY and CDR2 FYNNEI. This CDR3 reads CATRETSYEQYF. The CDR3 DNA reads as TGTGCCACCCGGGAGACCTCCTACGAGCAGTACTTC.

V is TRBV2 and J is TRBJ2-5; TRBD2 aligns across 13 bases. V lost 8 bases to trimming and J lost 5 bases; unmatched junction nucleotides: 8. Germline CDR1 reads SNHLY; CDR2 reads FYNNEI. The CDR3 is made up of 15 amino acids. In DNA, the CDR3 is TGTGCCAGCTGGTCGGGACTAGCGGGGCCTGAGACCCAGTACTTC. Residues: CASWSGLAGPETQYF.

The V call is TRBV5-1, the J call TRBJ2-3; TRBD2 agrees at 7 bases. CDR1 and CDR2 from the germline V gene are SGHRS and YFSETQ. V shed 0 bases, J shed 9 bases, and the junction held 4 bases outside the gene matches. There are 13 residues in the CDR3. CDR3 protein: CASSLEPAGTQYF. CDR3 in DNA: TGCGCCAGCAGCTTGGAACCAGCGGGGACGCAGTATTTT.

This chain connects TRBV7-6 to TRBJ1-4; TRBD1 matches 7 bases. Trimming cost V 4 bases and J 8 bases; bases outside gene matches: 13. Germline V lookup: CDR1 SGHVS, CDR2 FNYEAQ. There are 16 residues in the CDR3. Here the CDR3 reads CASSSRYRGREEKLFF. The CDR3 DNA sequence: TGTGCCAGCAGCTCACGATACAGGGGTAGGGAGGAAAAACTGTTTTTT.

The chain joins TRBV28 to TRBJ2-5; 16 bases fit TRBD2. In germline, CDR1 is MDHEN, CDR2 SYDVKM. Trimming at V came to 7 bases and at J to 3 bases, leaving 8 bases not matched to a gene. This CDR3 is built from 17 residues. The chain's CDR3 is CASTRGLAGGPEETQYF. The CDR3, as DNA: TGTGCCAGCACCCGGGGACTAGCGGGGGGGCCTGAAGAGACCCAGTACTTC.

This chain connects TRBV5-1 to TRBJ2-3; 9 nucleotides match TRBD1. Germline V gene sequence: CDR1 SGHRS, CDR2 YFSETQ. CDR3 size: 15 residues. V was pared by 4 bases and J by 0 bases, with 3 bases of the junction left unmatched. DNA for the CDR3: TGCGCCAGCAGCCCCGGGACAGGGAGCACAGATACGCAGTATTTT. Its protein is CASSPGTGSTDTQYF.

The chain's CDR3 is CASSRLPAGGSGTDTQYF. In DNA, the CDR3 is TGCGCCAGCAGCCGCCTTCCCGCAGGGGGAAGTGGTACAGATACGCAGTATTTT. The chain carries TRBV5-1 and TRBJ2-3, with TRBD1 matching 7 bases. V dropped 4 bases and J dropped 3; count of bases not matched to a gene: 17. The CDR3 is 18 residues long. Looked up from germline, CDR1 is SGHRS and CDR2 is YFSETQ. Combining the CDR3 with reference TRBV5-1 and TRBJ2-3 gives the whole variable domain KAGVTQTPRYLIKTRGQQVTLSCSPISGHRSVSWYQQTPGQGLQFLFEYFSETQRNKGNFPGRFSGRQFSNSRSEMNVSTLELGDSALYLCASSRLPAGGSGTDTQYFGPGTRLTVL.

V usage is TRBV18 and J usage is TRBJ2-4, with 9 bases identical to TRBD2. The CDR3 is made up of 16 amino acids. Germline CDR1 KGHSH, CDR2 LQKENI. V shed 2 bases and J 1 base; nucleotides not matched to a gene: 3. Here the CDR3 reads CASSPVAGGAKNIQYF. The CDR3 DNA is TGTGCCAGCTCACCAGTTGCGGGAGGGGCCAAAAACATTCAGTACTTC.

The V gene is TRBV5-1, the J gene TRBJ2-7; 7 positions match TRBD1. V was pared by 0 bases and J by 3 bases, with 3 bases of the junction left unmatched. Germline loops: CDR1 SGHRS, CDR2 YFSETQ. The CDR3 is 14 amino acids. In nucleotides, the CDR3 is TGCGCCAGCAGCTTGGTTGGGGACAGCTACGAGCAGTACGTC. Translated: CASSLVGDSYEQYV.

The chain has TRBV9 and TRBJ1-2; TRBD1 agrees at 8 bases. There are 15 residues in the CDR3. Trimming took 0 bases from V and 8 from J; bases not matched to a gene: 9. Germline V gene sequence: CDR1 SGDLS, CDR2 YYNGEE. The CDR3 here is CASSVAGRGQDGYTF. The DNA of the CDR3 is TGTGCCAGCAGCGTAGCAGGCAGGGGGCAGGACGGCTACACCTTC.

The V and J genes are TRBV9 and TRBJ2-2, with TRBD2 identical over 9 bases. Germline CDR1 and CDR2: SGDLS and YYNGEE. This CDR3 region has 16 residues. V lost 2 bases, J lost 5 bases, and 7 bases stayed unmatched. Written as DNA, the CDR3 is TGTGCCAGCAGCGTCCTAGCGGGATTTGAGACCGGGGAGCTGTTTTTT. It translates to CASSVLAGFETGELFF. Using reference TRBV9 and TRBJ2-2 for the parts outside the CDR3, the full variable domain is DSGVTQTPKHLITATGQRVTLRCSPRSGDLSVYWYQQSLDQGLQFLIQYYNGEERAKGNILERFSAQQFPDLHSELNLSSLELGDSALYFCASSVLAGFETGELFFGEGSRLTVL.